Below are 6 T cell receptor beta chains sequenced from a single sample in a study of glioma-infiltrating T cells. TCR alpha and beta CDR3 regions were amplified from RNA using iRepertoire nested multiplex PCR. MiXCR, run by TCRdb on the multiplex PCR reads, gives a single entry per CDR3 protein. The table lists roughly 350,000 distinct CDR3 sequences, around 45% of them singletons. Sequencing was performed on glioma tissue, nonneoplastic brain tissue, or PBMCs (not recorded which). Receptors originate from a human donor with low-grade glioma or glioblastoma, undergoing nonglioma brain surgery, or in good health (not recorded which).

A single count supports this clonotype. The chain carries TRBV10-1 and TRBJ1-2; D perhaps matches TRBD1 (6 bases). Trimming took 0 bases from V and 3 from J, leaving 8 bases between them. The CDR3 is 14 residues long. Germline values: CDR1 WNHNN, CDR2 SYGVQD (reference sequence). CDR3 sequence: CASSESHRDYGYTF. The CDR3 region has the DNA TGCGCCAGCAGTGAGTCCCACAGGGACTATGGCTACACCTTC.

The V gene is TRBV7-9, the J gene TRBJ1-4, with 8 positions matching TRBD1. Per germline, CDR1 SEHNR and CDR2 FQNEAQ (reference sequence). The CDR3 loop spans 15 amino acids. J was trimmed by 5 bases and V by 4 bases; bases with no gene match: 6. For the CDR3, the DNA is TGTGCCAGCAGCTCTCGGACAGGGAGAAATGAAAAACTGTTTTTT. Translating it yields CASSSRTGRNEKLFF.

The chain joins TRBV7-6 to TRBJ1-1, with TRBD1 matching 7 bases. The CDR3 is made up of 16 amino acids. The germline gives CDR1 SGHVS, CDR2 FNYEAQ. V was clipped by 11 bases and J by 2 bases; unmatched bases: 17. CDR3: CAGTFPRGHPNTEAFF. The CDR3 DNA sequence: TGTGCCGGCACTTTTCCGAGGGGGCATCCTAACACTGAAGCTTTCTTT.

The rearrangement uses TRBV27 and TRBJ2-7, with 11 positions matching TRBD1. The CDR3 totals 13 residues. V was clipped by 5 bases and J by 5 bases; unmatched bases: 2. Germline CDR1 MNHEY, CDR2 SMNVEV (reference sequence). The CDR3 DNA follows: TGTGCCAGCAGTGGACAGGGGGCCCACGAGCAGTACTTC. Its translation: CASSGQGAHEQYF.

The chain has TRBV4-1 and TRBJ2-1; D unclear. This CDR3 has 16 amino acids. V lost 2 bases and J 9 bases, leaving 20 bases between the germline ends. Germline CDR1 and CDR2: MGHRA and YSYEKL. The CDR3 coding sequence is TGCGCCAGCAGCCAAAGTCGGACGGTGGGAAGAGGTGAGCAGTTCTTC. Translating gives CASSQSRTVGRGEQFF.

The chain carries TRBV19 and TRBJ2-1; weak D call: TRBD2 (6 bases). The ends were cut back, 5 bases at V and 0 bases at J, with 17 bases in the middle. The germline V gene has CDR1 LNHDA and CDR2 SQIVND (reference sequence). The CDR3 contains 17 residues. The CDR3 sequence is CASSSPGGLSSYNEQFF. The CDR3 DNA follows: TGTGCCAGTAGTTCACCAGGAGGGCTGAGCTCCTACAATGAGCAGTTCTTC.